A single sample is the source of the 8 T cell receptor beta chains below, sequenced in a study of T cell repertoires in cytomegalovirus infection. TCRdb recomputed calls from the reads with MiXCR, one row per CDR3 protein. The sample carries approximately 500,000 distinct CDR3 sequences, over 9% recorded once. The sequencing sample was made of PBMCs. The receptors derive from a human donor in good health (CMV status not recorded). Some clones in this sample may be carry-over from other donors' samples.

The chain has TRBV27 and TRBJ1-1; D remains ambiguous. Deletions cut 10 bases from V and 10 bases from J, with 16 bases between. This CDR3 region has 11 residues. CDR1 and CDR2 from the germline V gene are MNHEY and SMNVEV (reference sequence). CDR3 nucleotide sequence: TGTGCCACCGAAACCCGGAAAGGAGCTTTCTTT. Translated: CATETRKGAFF.

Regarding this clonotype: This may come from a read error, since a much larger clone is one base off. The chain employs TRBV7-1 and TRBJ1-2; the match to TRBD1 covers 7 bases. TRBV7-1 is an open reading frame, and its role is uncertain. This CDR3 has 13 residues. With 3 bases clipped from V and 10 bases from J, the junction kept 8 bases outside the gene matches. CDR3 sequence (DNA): TGTGCCAGCAGCTCGGGAGGGGGCCGCGACTACACCTTC. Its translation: CASSSGGGRDYTF.

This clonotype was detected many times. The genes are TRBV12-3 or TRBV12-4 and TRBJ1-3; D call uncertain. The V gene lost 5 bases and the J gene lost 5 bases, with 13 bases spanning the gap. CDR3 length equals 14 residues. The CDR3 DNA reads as TGTGCCAGCAGTCCACCGGACGGGCGAAACACCATATATTTT. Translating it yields CASSPPDGRNTIYF.

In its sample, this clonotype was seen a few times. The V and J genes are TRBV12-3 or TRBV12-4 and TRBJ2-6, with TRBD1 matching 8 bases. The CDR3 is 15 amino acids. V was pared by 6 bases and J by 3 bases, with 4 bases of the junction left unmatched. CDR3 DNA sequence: TGTGCCAGCAGGCCGACAGGGGTTGGGGCCAACGTCCTGACTTTC. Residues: CASRPTGVGANVLTF.

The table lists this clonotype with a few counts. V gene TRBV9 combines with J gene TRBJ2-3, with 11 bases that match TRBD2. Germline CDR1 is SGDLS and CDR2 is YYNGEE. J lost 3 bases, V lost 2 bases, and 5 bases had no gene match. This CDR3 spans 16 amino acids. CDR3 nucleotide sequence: TGTGCCAGCAGCGTTTCTAGCGGGGGGACGACAGATACGCAGTATTTT. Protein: CASSVSSGGTTDTQYF.

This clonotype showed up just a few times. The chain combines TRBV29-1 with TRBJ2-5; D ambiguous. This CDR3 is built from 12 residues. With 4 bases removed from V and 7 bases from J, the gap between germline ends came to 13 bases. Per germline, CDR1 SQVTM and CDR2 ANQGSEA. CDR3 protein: CSVATEFGTQYF. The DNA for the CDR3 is TGCAGCGTTGCAACCGAGTTTGGGACCCAGTACTTC.

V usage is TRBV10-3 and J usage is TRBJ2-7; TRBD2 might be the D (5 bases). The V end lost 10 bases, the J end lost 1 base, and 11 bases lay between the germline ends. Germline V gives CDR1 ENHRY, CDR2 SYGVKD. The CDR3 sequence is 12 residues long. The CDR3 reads CASGGYSYEQYF. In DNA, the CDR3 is TGTGCCAGCGGCGGGTATTCCTACGAGCAGTACTTC.

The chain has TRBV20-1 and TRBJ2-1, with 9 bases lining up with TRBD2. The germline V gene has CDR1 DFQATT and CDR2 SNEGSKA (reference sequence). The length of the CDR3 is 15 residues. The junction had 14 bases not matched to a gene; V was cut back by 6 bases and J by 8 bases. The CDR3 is CSADPGTSSEHEQFF. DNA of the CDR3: TGCAGTGCAGACCCCGGGACTAGCTCTGAGCATGAGCAGTTCTTC.